Sequencing of this T cell receptor (beta chain) was carried out in a study of blood T cell repertoires in COVID-19. Study summary: Spain, Italy and the United States supplied samples that represented acute and convalescent COVID-19. PBMCs, B-cell-depleted T cells, or T cells provided the cDNA or gDNA that made up the material.

In the authors' methods: Reference gene primer amplification gave estimated nucleated cell counts. Produced via immunoSEQ multiplex PCR; TCRdb's table is partial and in-frame only. The DNA gave D and trimming, while V, J and clone size come from that table. The sample consists of 25,000 to 35,000 clones, 80% to 90% of them appearing once. Trimming cost V 0 bases and J 2 bases, with 13 bases left between them. The germline CDR1 and CDR2 sequences are SGHRS and YFSETQ. The CDR3 covers 16 residues. The sample holds a few counts of this clone. The TCR originated in an elderly man with acute or convalescent COVID-19. The rearrangement joins TRBV5-1 to TRBJ2-3, with D perhaps matching TRBD1 (6 bases). Sequenced: peripheral blood. The CDR3 loop is CASSLVPGEPTDTQYF. The CDR3 DNA reads TGCGCCAGCAGCTTGGTGCCAGGGGAACCCACAGATACGCAGTATTTT.